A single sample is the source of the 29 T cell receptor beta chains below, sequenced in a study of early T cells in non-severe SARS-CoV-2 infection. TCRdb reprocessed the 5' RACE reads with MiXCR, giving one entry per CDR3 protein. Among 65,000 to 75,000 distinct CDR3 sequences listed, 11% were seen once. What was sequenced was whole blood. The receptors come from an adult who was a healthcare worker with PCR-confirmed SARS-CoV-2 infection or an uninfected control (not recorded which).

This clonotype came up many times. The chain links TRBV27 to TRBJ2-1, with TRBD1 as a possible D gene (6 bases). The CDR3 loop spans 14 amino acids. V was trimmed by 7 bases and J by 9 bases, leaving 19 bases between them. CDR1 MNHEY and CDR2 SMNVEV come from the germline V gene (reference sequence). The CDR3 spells CASISRTAPSEQFF. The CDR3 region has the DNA TGTGCCAGCATTTCCCGGACAGCCCCAAGTGAGCAGTTCTTC.

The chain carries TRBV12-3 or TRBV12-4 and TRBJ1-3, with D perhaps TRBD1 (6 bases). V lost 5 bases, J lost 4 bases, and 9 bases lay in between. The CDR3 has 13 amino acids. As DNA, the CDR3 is TGTGCCAGCAGTGTGGGGGCCGGAAACACCATATATTTT. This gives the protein CASSVGAGNTIYF.

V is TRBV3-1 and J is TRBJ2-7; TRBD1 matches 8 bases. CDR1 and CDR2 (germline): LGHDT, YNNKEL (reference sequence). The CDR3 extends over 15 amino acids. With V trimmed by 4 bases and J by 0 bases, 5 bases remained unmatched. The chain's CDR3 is CASSRRDRSSYEQYF. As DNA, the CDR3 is TGTGCCAGCAGCCGCAGGGACAGGAGCTCCTACGAGCAGTACTTC.

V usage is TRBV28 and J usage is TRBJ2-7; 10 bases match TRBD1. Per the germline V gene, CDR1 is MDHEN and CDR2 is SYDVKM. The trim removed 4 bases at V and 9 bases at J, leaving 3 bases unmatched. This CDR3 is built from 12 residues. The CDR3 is CASSWTGGWQYF. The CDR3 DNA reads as TGTGCCAGCAGTTGGACAGGGGGATGGCAGTACTTC. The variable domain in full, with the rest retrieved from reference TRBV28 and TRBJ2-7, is DVKVTQSSRYLVKRTGEKVFLECVQDMDHENMFWYRQDPGLGLRLIYFSYDVKMKEKGDIPEGYSVSREKKERFSLILESASTNQTSMYLCASSWTGGWQYFGPGTRLTVT.

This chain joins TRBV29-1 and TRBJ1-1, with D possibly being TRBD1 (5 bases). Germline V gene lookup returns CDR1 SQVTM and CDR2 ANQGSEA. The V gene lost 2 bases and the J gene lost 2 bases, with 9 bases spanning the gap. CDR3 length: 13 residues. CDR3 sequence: CSVESGVNTEAFF. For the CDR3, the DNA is TGCAGCGTTGAATCGGGGGTCAACACTGAAGCTTTCTTT.

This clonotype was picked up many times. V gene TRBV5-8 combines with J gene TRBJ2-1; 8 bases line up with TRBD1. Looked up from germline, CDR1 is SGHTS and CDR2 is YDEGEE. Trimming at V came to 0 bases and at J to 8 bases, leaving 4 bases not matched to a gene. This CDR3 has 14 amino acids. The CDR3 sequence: CASSLGQGADEQFF. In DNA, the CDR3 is TGTGCCAGCAGCTTGGGGCAGGGGGCAGATGAGCAGTTCTTC.

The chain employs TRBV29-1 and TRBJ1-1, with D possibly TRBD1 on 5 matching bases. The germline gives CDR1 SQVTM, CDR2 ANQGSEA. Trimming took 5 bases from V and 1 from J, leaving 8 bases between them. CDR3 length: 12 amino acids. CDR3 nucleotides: TGCAGCGTTAAAGGACAGAACACTGAAGCTTTCTTT. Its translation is CSVKGQNTEAFF.

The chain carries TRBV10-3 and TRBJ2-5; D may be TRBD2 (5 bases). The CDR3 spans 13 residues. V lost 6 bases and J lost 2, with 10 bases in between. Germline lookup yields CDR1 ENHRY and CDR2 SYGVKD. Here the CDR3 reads CAISPGEQETQYF. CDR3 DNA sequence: TGTGCCATCAGCCCCGGGGAGCAAGAGACCCAGTACTTC.

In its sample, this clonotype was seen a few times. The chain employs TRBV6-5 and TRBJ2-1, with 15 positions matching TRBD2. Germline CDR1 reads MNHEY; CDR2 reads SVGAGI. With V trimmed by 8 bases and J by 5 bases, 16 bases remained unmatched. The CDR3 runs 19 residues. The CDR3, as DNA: TGTGCCAGCTCTCCCCTCCCCGGGACTAGCGGGGGGAGGAACAATGAGCAGTTCTTC. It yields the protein CASSPLPGTSGGRNNEQFF.

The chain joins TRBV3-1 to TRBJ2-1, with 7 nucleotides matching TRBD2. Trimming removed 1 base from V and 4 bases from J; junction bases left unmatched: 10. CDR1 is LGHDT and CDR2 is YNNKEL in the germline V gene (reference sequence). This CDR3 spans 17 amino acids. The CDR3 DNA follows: TGTGCCAGCAGCCAAGTTCAGCGGGGAGCGGGTTACAATGAGCAGTTCTTC. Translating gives CASSQVQRGAGYNEQFF.

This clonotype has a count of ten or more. CDR3 nucleotide sequence: TGTGCCAGCAGTTTGAGTGGACCCGAGGAACTGTTTTTT. Translated, it gives CASSLSGPEELFF. V gene TRBV12-3 or TRBV12-4 combines with J gene TRBJ1-4; D gene unclear. The V and J ends lost 3 bases and 12 bases respectively, with 14 bases between them. The CDR3 covers 13 residues.

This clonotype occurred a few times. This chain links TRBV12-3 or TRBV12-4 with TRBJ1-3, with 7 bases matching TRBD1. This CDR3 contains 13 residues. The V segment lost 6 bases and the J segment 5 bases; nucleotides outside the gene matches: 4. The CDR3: CASRSQGRNTIYF. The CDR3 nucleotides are TGTGCCAGCAGGTCACAGGGGAGAAACACCATATATTTT.

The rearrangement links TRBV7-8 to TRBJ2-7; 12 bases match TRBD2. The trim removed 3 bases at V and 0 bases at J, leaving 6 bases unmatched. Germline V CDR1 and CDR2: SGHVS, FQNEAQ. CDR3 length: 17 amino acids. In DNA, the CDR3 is TGTGCCAGCAGCTTTTCGATGACTAGCGGGAGCTCCTACGAGCAGTACTTC. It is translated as CASSFSMTSGSSYEQYF.

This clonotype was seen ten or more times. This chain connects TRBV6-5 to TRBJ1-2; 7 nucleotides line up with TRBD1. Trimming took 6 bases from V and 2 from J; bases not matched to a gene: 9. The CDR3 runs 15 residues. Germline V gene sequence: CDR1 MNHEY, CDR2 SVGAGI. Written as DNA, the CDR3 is TGTGCCAGCAGGTCCAACAGGGGCGCGAACTATGGCTACACCTTC. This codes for CASRSNRGANYGYTF.

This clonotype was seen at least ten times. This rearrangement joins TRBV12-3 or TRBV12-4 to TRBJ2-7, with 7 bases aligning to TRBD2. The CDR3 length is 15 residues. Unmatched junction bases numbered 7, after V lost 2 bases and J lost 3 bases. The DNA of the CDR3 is TGTGCCAGCAGTTTATGGTTGGGCGGGAGCTACGAGCAGTACTTC. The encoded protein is CASSLWLGGSYEQYF.

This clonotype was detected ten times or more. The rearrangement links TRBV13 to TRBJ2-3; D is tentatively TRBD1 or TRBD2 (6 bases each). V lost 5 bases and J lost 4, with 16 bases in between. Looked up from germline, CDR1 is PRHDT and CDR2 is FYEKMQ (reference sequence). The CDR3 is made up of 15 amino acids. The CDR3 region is CASSQGGPSPDTQYF. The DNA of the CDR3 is TGTGCCAGCAGCCAAGGGGGGCCTAGCCCAGATACGCAGTATTTT. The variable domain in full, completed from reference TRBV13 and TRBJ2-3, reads AAGVIQSPRHLIKEKRETATLKCYPIPRHDTVYWYQQGPGQDPQFLISFYEKMQSDKGSIPDRFSAQQFSDYHSELNMSSLELGDSALYFCASSQGGPSPDTQYFGPGTRLTVL.

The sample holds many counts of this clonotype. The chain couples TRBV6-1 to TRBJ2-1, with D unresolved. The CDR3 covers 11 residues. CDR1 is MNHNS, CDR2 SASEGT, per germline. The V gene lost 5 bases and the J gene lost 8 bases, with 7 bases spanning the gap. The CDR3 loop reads CASSPSHEQFF. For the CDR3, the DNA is TGTGCCAGCAGTCCGTCCCATGAGCAGTTCTTC.

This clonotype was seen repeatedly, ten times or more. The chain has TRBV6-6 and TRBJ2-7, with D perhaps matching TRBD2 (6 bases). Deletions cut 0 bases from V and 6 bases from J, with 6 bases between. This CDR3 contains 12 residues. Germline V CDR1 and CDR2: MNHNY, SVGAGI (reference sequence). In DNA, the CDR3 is TGTGCCAGCAGTTACTCTAGCGGCGAGCAGTACTTC. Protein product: CASSYSSGEQYF.

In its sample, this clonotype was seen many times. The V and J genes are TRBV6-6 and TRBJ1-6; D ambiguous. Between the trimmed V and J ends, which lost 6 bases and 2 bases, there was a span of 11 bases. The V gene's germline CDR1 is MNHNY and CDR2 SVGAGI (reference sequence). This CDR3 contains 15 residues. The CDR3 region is CASSPGLPYNSPLHF. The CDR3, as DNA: TGTGCCAGCAGCCCCGGACTGCCCTATAATTCACCCCTCCACTTT.

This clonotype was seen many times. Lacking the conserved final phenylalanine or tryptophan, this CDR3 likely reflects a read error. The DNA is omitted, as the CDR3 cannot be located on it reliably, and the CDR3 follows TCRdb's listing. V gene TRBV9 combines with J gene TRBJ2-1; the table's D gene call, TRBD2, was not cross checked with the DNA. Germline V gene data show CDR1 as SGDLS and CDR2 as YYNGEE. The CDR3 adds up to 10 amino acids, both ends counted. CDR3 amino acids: CAINKAGTLL.

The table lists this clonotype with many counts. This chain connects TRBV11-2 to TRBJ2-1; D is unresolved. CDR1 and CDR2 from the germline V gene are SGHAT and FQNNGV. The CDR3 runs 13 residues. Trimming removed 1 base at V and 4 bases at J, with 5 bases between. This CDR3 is CASSLATYNEQFF. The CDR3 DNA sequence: TGTGCCAGCAGCTTAGCAACGTACAATGAGCAGTTCTTC.

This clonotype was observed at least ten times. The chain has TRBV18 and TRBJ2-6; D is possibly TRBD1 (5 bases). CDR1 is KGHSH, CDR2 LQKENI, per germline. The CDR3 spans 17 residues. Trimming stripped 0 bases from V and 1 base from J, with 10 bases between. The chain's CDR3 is CASSPPLDRSGANVLTF. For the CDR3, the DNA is TGTGCCAGCTCACCACCCCTCGACAGATCTGGGGCCAACGTCCTGACTTTC. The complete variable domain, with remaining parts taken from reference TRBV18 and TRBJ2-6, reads NAGVMQNPRHLVRRRGQEARLRCSPMKGHSHVYWYRQLPEEGLKFMVYLQKENIIDESGMPKERFSAEFPKEGPSILRIQQVVRGDSAAYFCASSPPLDRSGANVLTFGAGSRLTVL.

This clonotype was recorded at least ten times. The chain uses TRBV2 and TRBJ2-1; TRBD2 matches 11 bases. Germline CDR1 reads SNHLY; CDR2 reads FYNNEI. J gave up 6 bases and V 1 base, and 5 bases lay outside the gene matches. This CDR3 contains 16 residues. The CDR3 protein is CASSEGGLAESNEQFF. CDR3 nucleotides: TGTGCCAGCAGTGAAGGGGGACTAGCGGAGTCCAATGAGCAGTTCTTC.

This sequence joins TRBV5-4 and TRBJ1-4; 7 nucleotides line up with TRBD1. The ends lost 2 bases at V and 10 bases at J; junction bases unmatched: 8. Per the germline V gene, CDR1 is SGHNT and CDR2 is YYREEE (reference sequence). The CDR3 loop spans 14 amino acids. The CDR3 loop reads CASSFDRGQRKLFF. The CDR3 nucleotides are TGTGCCAGCAGCTTCGATAGGGGGCAGAGAAAACTGTTTTTT.

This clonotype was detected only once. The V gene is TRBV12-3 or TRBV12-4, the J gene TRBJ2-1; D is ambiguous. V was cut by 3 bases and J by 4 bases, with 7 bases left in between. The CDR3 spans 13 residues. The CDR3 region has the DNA TGTGCCAGCAGTTTGAGGCAGTACAATGAGCAGTTCTTC. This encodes CASSLRQYNEQFF.

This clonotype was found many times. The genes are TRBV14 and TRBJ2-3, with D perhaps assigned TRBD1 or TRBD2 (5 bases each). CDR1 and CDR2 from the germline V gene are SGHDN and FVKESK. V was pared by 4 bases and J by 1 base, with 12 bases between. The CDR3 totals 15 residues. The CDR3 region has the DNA TGTGCCAGCAGCCTCCGGGACGGACGCACAGATACGCAGTATTTT. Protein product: CASSLRDGRTDTQYF.

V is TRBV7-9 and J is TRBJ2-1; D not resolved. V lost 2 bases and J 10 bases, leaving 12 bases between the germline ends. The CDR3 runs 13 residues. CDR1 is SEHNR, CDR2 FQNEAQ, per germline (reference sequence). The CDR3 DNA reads TGTGCCAGCAGCTTACCGCAACTGGCAGAGCAGTTCTTC. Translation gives CASSLPQLAEQFF.

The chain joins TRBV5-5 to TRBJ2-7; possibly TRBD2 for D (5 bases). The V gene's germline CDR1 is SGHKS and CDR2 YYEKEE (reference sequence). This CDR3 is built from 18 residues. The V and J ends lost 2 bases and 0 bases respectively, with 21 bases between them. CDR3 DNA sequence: TGTGCCAGCAGCTTCTCATTGGGGAGAGGTGCTGGCTCCTACGAGCAGTACTTC. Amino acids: CASSFSLGRGAGSYEQYF.

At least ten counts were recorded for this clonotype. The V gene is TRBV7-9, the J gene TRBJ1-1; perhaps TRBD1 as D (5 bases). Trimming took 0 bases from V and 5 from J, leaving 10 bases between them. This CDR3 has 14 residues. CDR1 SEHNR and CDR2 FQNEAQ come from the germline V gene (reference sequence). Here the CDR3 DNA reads TGTGCCAGCAGCTTAGCGTCGTCAGGGACTGAAGCTTTCTTT. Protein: CASSLASSGTEAFF.